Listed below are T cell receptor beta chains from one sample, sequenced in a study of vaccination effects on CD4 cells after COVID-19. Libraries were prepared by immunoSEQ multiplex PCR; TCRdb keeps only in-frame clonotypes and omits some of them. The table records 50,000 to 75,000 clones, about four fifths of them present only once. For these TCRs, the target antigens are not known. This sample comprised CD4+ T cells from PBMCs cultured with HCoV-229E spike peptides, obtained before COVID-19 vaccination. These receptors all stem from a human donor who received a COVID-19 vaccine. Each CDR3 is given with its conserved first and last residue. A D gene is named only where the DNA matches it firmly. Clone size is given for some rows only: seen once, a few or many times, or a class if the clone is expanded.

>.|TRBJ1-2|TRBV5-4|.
CASSPPGQTYGYTF
TGTGCCAGCAGCCCTCCGGGACAAACCTATGGCTACACCTTC
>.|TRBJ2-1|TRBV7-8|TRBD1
CASSPNRDRTYNEQFF
TGTGCCAGCAGCCCAAACCGGGACAGGACCTACAATGAGCAGTTCTTC
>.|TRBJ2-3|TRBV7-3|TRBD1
CASSPDRGTDTQYF
TGTGCCAGCAGCCCCGACAGGGGCACAGATACGCAGTATTTT
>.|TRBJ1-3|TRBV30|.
CAWSSGTGNTIYF
TGTGCCTGGAGTTCAGGCACTGGAAACACCATATATTTT
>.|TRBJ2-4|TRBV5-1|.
CASSLGGWENIQYF
TGCGCCAGCAGCTTGGGGGGGTGGGAAAACATTCAGTACTTC
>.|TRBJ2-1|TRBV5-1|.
CASSLDPGVPEQFF
TGCGCCAGCAGCTTGGATCCGGGGGTCCCTGAGCAGTTCTTC
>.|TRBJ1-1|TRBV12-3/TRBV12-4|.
CASSAQPSTEAFF
TGTGCCAGCAGTGCCCAACCGAGCACTGAAGCTTTCTTT
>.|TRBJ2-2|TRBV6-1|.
CASSESNLNTGELFF
TGTGCCAGCAGTGAATCCAACCTTAACACCGGGGAGCTGTTTTTT
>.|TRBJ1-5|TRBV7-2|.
CASSSSSVANQPQHF
TGTGCCAGCAGCTCCTCTTCGGTCGCAAATCAGCCCCAGCATTTT
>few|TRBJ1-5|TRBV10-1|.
CASSGPLRPQHF
TGCGCCAGCAGTGGGCCCTTGAGACCCCAGCATTTT
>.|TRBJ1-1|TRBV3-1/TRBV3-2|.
CASSQVMNTEAFF
TGTGCCAGCAGCCAAGTTATGAACACTGAAGCTTTCTTT
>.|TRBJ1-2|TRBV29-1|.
CSVEKGLSYGYTF
TGCAGCGTTGAAAAGGGTCTCTCCTATGGCTACACCTTC
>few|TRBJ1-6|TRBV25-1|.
CASSESQIRGSYNSPLHF
TGTGCCAGCAGTGAGTCCCAGATTCGAGGGTCCTATAATTCACCCCTCCACTTT
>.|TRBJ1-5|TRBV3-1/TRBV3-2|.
CASSQGSYQPQHF
TGTGCCAGCAGCCAAGGTAGCTATCAGCCCCAGCATTTT
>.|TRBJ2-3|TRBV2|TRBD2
CASSETSGGGADTQYF
TGTGCCAGCAGTGAAACTAGCGGGGGCGGGGCAGATACGCAGTATTTT
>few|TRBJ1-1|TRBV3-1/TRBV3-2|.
CASSPPEATEAFF
TGTGCCAGCAGCCCCCCTGAGGCCACTGAAGCTTTCTTT
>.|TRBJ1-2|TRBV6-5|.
CASSYSDDRSNYGYTF
TGTGCCAGCAGTTACTCGGACGACAGGTCTAACTATGGCTACACCTTC
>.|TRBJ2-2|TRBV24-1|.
CATSDRLDWPTGELFF
TGTGCCACCAGTGACCGACTGGACTGGCCGACCGGGGAGCTGTTTTTT
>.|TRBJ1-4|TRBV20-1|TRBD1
CSATDRGGEKLFF
TGCAGTGCTACTGACAGGGGGGGTGAAAAACTGTTTTTT
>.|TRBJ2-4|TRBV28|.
CASSLDGTKNIQYF
TGTGCCAGCAGTTTGGACGGAACCAAAAACATTCAGTACTTC
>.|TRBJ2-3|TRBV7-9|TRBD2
CASSSTGLGTDTQYF
TGTGCCAGCAGCTCGACGGGACTAGGCACAGATACGCAGTATTTT
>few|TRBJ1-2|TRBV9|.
CASSVDIGKGYGYTF
TGTGCCAGCAGCGTAGATATCGGGAAGGGTTATGGCTACACCTTC
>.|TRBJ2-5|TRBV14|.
CASSLRLARGETQYF
TGTGCCAGCAGCCTCCGGCTAGCCAGGGGTGAGACCCAGTACTTC
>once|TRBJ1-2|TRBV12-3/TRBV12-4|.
CASSTHSGGYTF
TGTGCCAGCAGTACTCACAGTGGTGGCTACACCTTC
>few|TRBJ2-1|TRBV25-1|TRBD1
CASSELYQTGINNEQFF
TGTGCCAGCAGTGAACTATACCAGACAGGGATCAACAATGAGCAGTTCTTC
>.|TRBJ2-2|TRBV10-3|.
CAISDFPNTGELFF
TGTGCCATCAGTGATTTCCCGAACACCGGGGAGCTGTTTTTT
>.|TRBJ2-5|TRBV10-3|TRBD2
CAIREGSRGETQYF
TGTGCCATCCGGGAGGGCAGCCGGGGAGAGACCCAGTACTTC